This TCR beta chain was retrieved from a study of T cell responses to AZD1222 COVID-19 vaccine. Germline assignment: CDR1 SNHLY and CDR2 FYNNEI. V was pared by 5 bases and J by 2 bases, with 12 bases between. The CDR3 loop spans 15 amino acids. Clones were read by immunoSEQ multiplex PCR, and TCRdb kept only the in-frame ones, dropping some. This table holds about 60,000 clones, approximately 80% found once. Study-wide points: CD4 TCRs linked to vaccination spanned spike, dominating at 160-218 and 743-854.

Comment on this clone: Its antigen is unidentified.

The chain joins TRBV2 to TRBJ2-2, with D possibly TRBD1 on 5 matching bases. Sequenced here: peripheral blood, sampled 28 days after the second AZD1222 dose. The clonotype comes from an adult who received the AZD1222 COVID-19 vaccine. This CDR3 is CASSTSDRNTGELFF. CDR3 sequence (DNA): TGTGCCAGCAGTACCTCAGACAGAAACACCGGGGAGCTGTTTTTT.